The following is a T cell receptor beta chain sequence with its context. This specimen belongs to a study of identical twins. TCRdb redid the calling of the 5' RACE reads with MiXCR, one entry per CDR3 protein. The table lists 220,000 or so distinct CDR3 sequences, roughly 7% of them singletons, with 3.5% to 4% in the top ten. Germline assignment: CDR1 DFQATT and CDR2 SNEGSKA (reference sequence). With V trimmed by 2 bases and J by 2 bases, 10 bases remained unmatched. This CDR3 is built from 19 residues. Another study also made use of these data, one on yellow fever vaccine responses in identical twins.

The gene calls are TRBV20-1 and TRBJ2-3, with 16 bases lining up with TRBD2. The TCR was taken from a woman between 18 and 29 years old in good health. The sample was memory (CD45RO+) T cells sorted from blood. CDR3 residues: CSARNPGLAGGLFTDTQYF. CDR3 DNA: TGCAGTGCTAGAAACCCGGGACTAGCGGGGGGGCTATTCACAGATACGCAGTATTTT.